This entry lists 20 T cell receptor beta chains sequenced from one sample in a study of neoadjuvant anti-PD-1 for oral cavity cancer. Produced via immunoSEQ multiplex PCR; TCRdb's table is partial and in-frame only. The data show around 12,000 clones, about 60% seen once. Sequencing was performed on PBMCs, taken before nivolumab (anti-PD-1) treatment. These receptors were collected from a person aged 35-79 years with oral cavity squamous cell carcinoma.

The chain combines TRBV11-3 with TRBJ2-5; D may match TRBD1 or TRBD2 (5 bases each). The CDR3 is made up of 13 amino acids. Trimming cost V 0 bases and J 6 bases, with 8 bases left between them. CDR1 is SGHNT, CDR2 YENEEA, per germline. CDR3 DNA: TGTGCCAGCAGCTTAGAAGAGGGGCAGACCCAGTACTTC. It specifies CASSLEEGQTQYF.

This clone was seen only once. The rearrangement links TRBV5-1 to TRBJ2-5; the match to TRBD1 covers 9 bases. With V trimmed by 0 bases and J by 5 bases, 8 bases remained unmatched. From germline, CDR1 is SGHRS and CDR2 YFSETQ. The CDR3 is 16 residues long. CDR3 sequence reads: CASSLDRTGVRETQYF. The CDR3 DNA follows: TGCGCCAGCAGCTTGGACAGGACAGGGGTTAGGGAGACCCAGTACTTC.

The chain's CDR3 is CASIPLAGGTDTQYF. CDR3 DNA sequence: TGTGCCAGCATACCCCTGGCGGGGGGCACAGATACGCAGTATTTT. V gene TRBV6-5 combines with J gene TRBJ2-3; TRBD2 aligns across 7 bases. J lost 1 base, V lost 7 bases, and 8 bases had no gene match. CDR3 length equals 15 residues. Per the germline V gene, CDR1 is MNHEY and CDR2 is SVGAGI.

The chain links TRBV15 to TRBJ1-3; tentatively, D is TRBD1 (6 bases). Germline lookup yields CDR1 LNHNV and CDR2 YYDKDF (reference sequence). This CDR3 contains 15 residues. The ends were cut back, 1 base at V and 8 bases at J, with 15 bases in the middle. CDR3 nucleotides: TGTGCCACCAGCAGAGTACAGGGTTTCGGGCACACCATATATTTT. Amino acid sequence: CATSRVQGFGHTIYF.

The chain uses TRBV5-4 and TRBJ1-1, with 9 nucleotides matching TRBD1. The CDR3 totals 16 residues. Germline assignment: CDR1 SGHNT and CDR2 YYREEE (reference sequence). The V gene end was trimmed by 3 bases and the J gene end by 1 base; junction bases not matched to a gene: 7. As DNA, the CDR3 is TGTGCCAGCAGCTCACAGACAGGGGGACGGAACACTGAAGCTTTCTTT. Encoded protein: CASSSQTGGRNTEAFF.

The chain combines TRBV5-1 with TRBJ2-4; the D call may be TRBD1 or TRBD2 (6 bases each). V shed 4 bases and J shed 8 bases, with 16 bases lying between them. Germline V gene sequence: CDR1 SGHRS, CDR2 YFSETQ. CDR3 length equals 14 residues. CDR3 loop: CASSPQGGRYIQYF. In DNA form, the CDR3 reads TGCGCCAGCAGCCCACAGGGAGGTAGATACATTCAGTACTTC.

This chain connects TRBV18 to TRBJ2-3, with 8 bases matching TRBD2. From germline, CDR1 is KGHSH and CDR2 LQKENI. The length of the CDR3 is 15 residues. J gave up 3 bases and V 3 bases, and 5 bases lay outside the gene matches. This CDR3 reads CASSPRTSPTDTQYF. CDR3 in DNA: TGTGCCAGCTCACCTCGGACTAGCCCGACAGATACGCAGTATTTT.

This chain links TRBV28 with TRBJ2-7; 11 bases align to TRBD1. V was clipped by 4 bases and J by 5 bases; unmatched bases: 7. The CDR3 is 15 amino acids. Germline V gene data show CDR1 as MDHEN and CDR2 as SYDVKM. As DNA, the CDR3 is TGTGCCAGCAGTTCTGGACAGGGGGCTTACAACGAGCAGTACTTC. Its translation is CASSSGQGAYNEQYF.

This chain uses TRBV29-1 with TRBJ2-7; weak D call: TRBD2 (6 bases). This CDR3 has 11 amino acids. Trimming cost V 7 bases and J 4 bases, with 11 bases left between them. From germline, CDR1 is SQVTM and CDR2 ANQGSEA. The CDR3 here is CSAGSGYEQYF. The CDR3 region has the DNA TGCAGCGCCGGGAGTGGGTACGAGCAGTACTTC.

The chain uses TRBV4-1 and TRBJ2-5; unclear D gene. The CDR3 totals 14 residues. Germline V gives CDR1 MGHRA, CDR2 YSYEKL. Trimming pared 1 base from V and 2 bases from J, leaving 8 bases between. CDR3 loop: CASSQASLQETQYF. CDR3 DNA: TGCGCCAGCAGCCAAGCATCCTTGCAAGAGACCCAGTACTTC.

The gene calls are TRBV7-3 and TRBJ2-1; 7 bases agree with TRBD2. The CDR3 length is 15 residues. Unmatched junction bases numbered 6, after V lost 2 bases and J lost 5 bases. The V gene's germline CDR1 is SGHTA and CDR2 FQGTGA. The CDR3 nucleotides read TGTGCCAGCAGCTTATCGGGACTAACGGACAATGAGCAGTTCTTC. This codes for CASSLSGLTDNEQFF. The full variable domain, with the rest looked up from reference TRBV7-3 and TRBJ2-1, is GAGVSQTPSNKVTEKGKYVELRCDPISGHTALYWYRQSLGQGPEFLIYFQGTGAADDSGLPNDRFFAVRPEGSVSTLKIQRTERGDSAVYLCASSLSGLTDNEQFFGPGTRLTVL.

V and J are TRBV7-8 and TRBJ2-2; 12 bases align to TRBD2. The ends lost 5 bases at V and 6 bases at J; junction bases unmatched: 4. CDR1 SGHVS and CDR2 FQNEAQ come from the germline V gene. The CDR3 is 15 residues long. CDR3: CASSLGTSGSGELFF. The DNA of the CDR3 is TGTGCCAGCAGCCTTGGGACTAGCGGGTCCGGGGAGCTGTTTTTT. Full variable domain (rest looked up from reference TRBV7-8 and TRBJ2-2): GAGVSQSPRYKVAKRGQDVALRCDPISGHVSLFWYQQALGQGPEFLTYFQNEAQLDKSGLPSDRFFAERPEGSVSTLKIQRTQQEDSAVYLCASSLGTSGSGELFFGEGSRLTVL.

The chain is built from TRBV9 and TRBJ2-1; no clear D gene. The CDR3 extends over 14 amino acids. The germline gives CDR1 SGDLS, CDR2 YYNGEE. Between the trimmed V and J ends, which lost 2 bases and 10 bases, there was a span of 16 bases. CDR3 in DNA: TGTGCCAGCAGCGTGCAGACCCCCGGACGGGAGCAGTTCTTC. It yields the protein CASSVQTPGREQFF. The full variable domain, completed using reference TRBV9 and TRBJ2-1, is DSGVTQTPKHLITATGQRVTLRCSPRSGDLSVYWYQQSLDQGLQFLIQYYNGEERAKGNILERFSAQQFPDLHSELNLSSLELGDSALYFCASSVQTPGREQFFGPGTRLTVL.

The chain joins TRBV6-5 to TRBJ2-1; D might be TRBD1 (6 bases). Between the trimmed V and J ends, which lost 6 bases and 8 bases, there was a span of 14 bases. Looked up from germline, CDR1 is MNHEY and CDR2 is SVGAGI. The CDR3 sequence is 13 residues long. The CDR3 DNA sequence: TGTGCCAGCAGAAACCGGGACAAACATGAGCAGTTCTTC. Encoded protein: CASRNRDKHEQFF.

The chain has TRBV9 and TRBJ2-1; D is uncertain. Trimming took off 2 bases at V and 5 bases at J, with 2 bases between the two ends. Germline V gene lookup returns CDR1 SGDLS and CDR2 YYNGEE. The CDR3 has 11 amino acids. This CDR3 is CASSVHNEQFF. CDR3 DNA sequence: TGTGCCAGCAGCGTCCACAATGAGCAGTTCTTC.

The V call is TRBV7-2, the J call TRBJ1-4; a possible D gene is TRBD1 (5 bases). The CDR3 spans 13 residues. The germline gives CDR1 SGHTA, CDR2 FQGNSA. Trimming removed 1 base at V and 10 bases at J, with 10 bases between. CDR3 amino acids: CASSLDRTGKLFF. DNA of the CDR3: TGTGCCAGCAGCTTAGACAGGACGGGAAAACTGTTTTTT.

The chain uses TRBV7-2 and TRBJ1-3; D gene unclear. CDR3 length: 15 residues. Germline-derived CDR1 and CDR2 are SGHTA and FQGNSA. V lost 1 base to trimming and J lost 1 base, with 8 bases between them. The DNA of the CDR3 is TGTGCCAGCAGCTTAGATATCAGTTCTGGAAACACCATATATTTT. Its translation: CASSLDISSGNTIYF.

The rearrangement joins TRBV2 to TRBJ2-1; TRBD2 agrees at 9 bases. The CDR3 has 14 residues. Germline V gene sequence: CDR1 SNHLY, CDR2 FYNNEI. With V trimmed by 7 bases and J by 5 bases, 6 bases remained unmatched. The CDR3 nucleotides read TGTGCCAGCACTTTTAGCGGGGGACACAATGAGCAGTTCTTC. As protein: CASTFSGGHNEQFF.

The genes are TRBV5-4 and TRBJ2-7; 8 bases match TRBD1. Trimming took 4 bases from V and 6 from J; bases not matched to a gene: 6. Germline V gene data show CDR1 as SGHNT and CDR2 as YYREEE (reference sequence). The CDR3 is made up of 13 amino acids. For the CDR3, the DNA is TGTGCCAGCAGCATACAGGGGGGAGGCGAGCAGTACTTC. It codes for CASSIQGGGEQYF.

V is TRBV6-5 and J is TRBJ1-2, with D perhaps matching TRBD1 (6 bases). The CDR3 spans 16 residues. Germline CDR1 MNHEY, CDR2 SVGAGI. V was shortened by 4 bases and J by 3 bases, with 18 bases between the two germline ends. CDR3 DNA: TGTGCCAGCAGTTCCCTCCTAGGGGGAGGATACTATGGCTACACCTTC. Translation gives CASSSLLGGGYYGYTF.